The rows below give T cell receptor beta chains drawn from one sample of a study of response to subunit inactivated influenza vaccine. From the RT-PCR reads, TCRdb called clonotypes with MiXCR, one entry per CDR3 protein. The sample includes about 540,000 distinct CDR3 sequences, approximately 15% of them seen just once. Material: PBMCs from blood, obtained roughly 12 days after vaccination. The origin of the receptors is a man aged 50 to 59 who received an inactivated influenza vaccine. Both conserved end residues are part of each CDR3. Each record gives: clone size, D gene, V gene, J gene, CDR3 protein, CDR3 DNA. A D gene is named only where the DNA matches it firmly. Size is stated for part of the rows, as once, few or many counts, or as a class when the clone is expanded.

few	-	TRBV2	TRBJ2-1	CASDRQGIHNEQFF	TGTGCCAGCGACCGCCAGGGGATCCACAATGAGCAGTTCTTC
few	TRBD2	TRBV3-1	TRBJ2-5	CASSHGLTSGYQETQYF	TGTGCCAGCAGCCACGGTCTTACTAGCGGATACCAAGAGACCCAGTACTTC
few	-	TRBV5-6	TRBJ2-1	CASSLIGVSYNEQFF	TGTGCCAGCAGCTTGATCGGGGTCTCATACAATGAGCAGTTCTTC
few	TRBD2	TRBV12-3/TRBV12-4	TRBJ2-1	CATLVAGGPYNEQFF	TGTGCCACCCTTGTGGCGGGAGGCCCCTACAATGAGCAGTTCTTC
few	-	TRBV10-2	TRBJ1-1	CASSTDGKAFF	TGCGCCAGCAGTACCGATGGGAAAGCTTTCTTT
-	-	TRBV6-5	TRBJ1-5	CASSYVGSNQPQHF	TGTGCCAGCAGTTACGTGGGAAGCAATCAGCCCCAGCATTTT
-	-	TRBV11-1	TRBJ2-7	CASSPLSGSTLKQYF	TGTGCCAGCAGCCCCCTCAGCGGGTCCACCCTAAAACAGTACTTC
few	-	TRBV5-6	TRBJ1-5	CASSPGPDQPQHF	TGTGCCAGCAGCCCAGGACCGGATCAGCCCCAGCATTTT
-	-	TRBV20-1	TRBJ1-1	CSAIAEANTEAFF	TGCAGTGCCATAGCGGAGGCGAACACTGAAGCTTTCTTT
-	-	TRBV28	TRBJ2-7	CASPSSTGEQYF	TGTGCCAGCCCGTCCTCTACGGGCGAGCAGTACTTC
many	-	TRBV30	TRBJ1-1	CAWSVHRAFF	TGTGCCTGGAGTGTACACCGAGCTTTCTTT
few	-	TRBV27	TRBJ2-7	CASSLSDGATYEQYF	TGTGCCAGCAGTTTATCCGACGGAGCCACCTACGAGCAGTACTTC
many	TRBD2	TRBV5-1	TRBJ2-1	CASSLAGGLYNEQFF	TGTGCCAGCAGCTTAGCGGGGGGCCTATACAATGAGCAGTTCTTC
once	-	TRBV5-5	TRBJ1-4	CASSPVRSTNEKLFF	TGTGCCAGCAGCCCCGTGAGGTCTACTAATGAAAAACTGTTTTTT
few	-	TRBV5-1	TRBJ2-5	CASKPGSTEETQYF	TGCGCCAGCAAACCGGGCTCTACTGAAGAGACCCAGTACTTC
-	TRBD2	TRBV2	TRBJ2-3	CASSSSVAGPTDTQYF	TGTGCCAGCAGTTCCTCCGTAGCGGGGCCCACAGATACGCAGTATTTT
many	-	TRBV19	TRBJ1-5	CASSIRTRGSNQPQHF	TGTGCCAGTAGTATCCGGACACGGGGTAGCAATCAGCCCCAGCATTTT
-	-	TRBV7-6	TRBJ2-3	CASSLVLGAGLSTDTQYF	TGTGCCAGCAGCTTAGTCCTCGGGGCGGGGTTAAGCACAGATACGCAGTATTTT
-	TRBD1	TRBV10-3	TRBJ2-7	CAISGGKQGATYEQYF	TGTGCCATCAGTGGGGGAAAACAGGGGGCCACCTACGAGCAGTACTTC
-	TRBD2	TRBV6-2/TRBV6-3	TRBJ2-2	CASSYSSTSGGWELFF	TGTGCCAGCAGTTACTCGTCGACTAGCGGGGGCTGGGAGCTGTTTTTT
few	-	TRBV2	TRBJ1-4	CASRATVSTNEKLFF	TGTGCCAGCAGAGCGACAGTTTCAACTAATGAAAAACTGTTTTTT
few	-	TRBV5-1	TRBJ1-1	CASSLRTGRAMNTEAFF	TGCGCCAGCAGCTTGCGAACAGGGAGGGCGATGAACACTGAAGCTTTCTTT
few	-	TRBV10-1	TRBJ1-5	CASSRAGAAKPQHF	TGCGCCAGCTCCCGGGCGGGCGCGGCCAAGCCCCAGCATTTT
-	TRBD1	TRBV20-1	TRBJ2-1	CSARISGQGTYNEQFF	TGCAGTGCTCGAATCTCGGGACAGGGGACCTACAATGAGCAGTTCTTC
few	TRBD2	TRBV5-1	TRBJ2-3	CASSGLAGGGADTQYF	TGCGCCAGCTCCGGTCTAGCGGGAGGTGGTGCAGATACGCAGTATTTT
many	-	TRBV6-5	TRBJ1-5	CASSYLDSYNQPQHF	TGTGCCAGCAGTTACCTTGACAGCTACAATCAGCCCCAGCATTTT